Below are 32 T cell receptor beta chains sequenced from a single sample in a study of blood T cell repertoires in COVID-19. Method: immunoSEQ multiplex PCR; TCRdb's copy keeps in-frame clones and lacks some. The table lists approximately 200,000 clones, approximately 81% of them singletons. Sequencing was performed on peripheral blood. These receptors originate from a person between 65 and 79 years old with COVID-19, enrolled during active disease.

This clone came up a few times. Written as DNA, the CDR3 is TGTGCCAGTAGTATAGGGCAGGCTTTTGACGAGCAGTACTTC. Translation: CASSIGQAFDEQYF. The chain links TRBV19 to TRBJ2-7; D call uncertain. CDR1 and CDR2 (germline): LNHDA, SQIVND (reference sequence). Trimming left V 1 base short and J 5 bases short, with 12 bases between. CDR3 length equals 14 residues.

The chain is built from TRBV28 and TRBJ1-1; D is possibly TRBD1 (6 bases). The germline V gene has CDR1 MDHEN and CDR2 SYDVKM. The CDR3 spans 15 residues. Trimming removed 1 base at V and 2 bases at J, with 11 bases between. The CDR3 sequence is CASSLSGQLNTEAFF. The CDR3 DNA is TGTGCCAGCAGTTTATCGGGACAACTCAACACTGAAGCTTTCTTT.

The chain combines TRBV2 with TRBJ1-2; 8 bases align to TRBD1. Germline V gene sequence: CDR1 SNHLY, CDR2 FYNNEI. J gave up 8 bases and V 8 bases, and 13 bases lay outside the gene matches. The CDR3 spans 14 residues. The CDR3 is CASSPTGQGEGYTF. CDR3 nucleotide sequence: TGTGCCAGCTCTCCGACCGGACAGGGAGAAGGCTACACCTTC.

This clone was found a few times. The genes are TRBV4-3 and TRBJ1-5; TRBD1 agrees at 12 bases. Germline trimming cut 3 bases from V and 8 bases from J; bases unmatched to any gene: 5. The CDR3 spans 15 residues. CDR1 is LGHNA, CDR2 YSLEER, per germline. In nucleotides, the CDR3 is TGCGCCAGCAGCCAGGGGACAGGGGGCATAGAGCCCCAGCATTTT. It encodes CASSQGTGGIEPQHF.

The chain links TRBV28 to TRBJ2-7; no definite D call. The CDR3 has 15 residues. V was pared by 2 bases and J by 0 bases, with 11 bases between. Germline assignment: CDR1 MDHEN and CDR2 SYDVKM. The CDR3 spells CASSLRGQPSYEQYF. The CDR3 DNA sequence: TGTGCCAGCAGTTTACGAGGCCAGCCCTCCTACGAGCAGTACTTC.

The genes are TRBV3-1 (or the pseudogene TRBV3-2) and TRBJ1-2; D call uncertain. The CDR3 has 12 residues. V gave up 3 bases and J gave up 5 bases, with 7 bases separating them. Germline V gene sequence: CDR1 LGHDT, CDR2 YNNKEL (reference sequence). The CDR3 region is CASSQAEYGYTF. DNA for the CDR3: TGTGCCAGCAGCCAGGCAGAATATGGCTACACCTTC.

In this sample, this clone turned up a few times. The chain is built from TRBV6-2 or TRBV6-3 and TRBJ1-4; 7 bases align to TRBD1. Losses at the gene ends were 4 bases for V and 8 bases for J; bases not matched to a gene: 13. The CDR3 runs to 16 residues. Germline V CDR1 and CDR2: MNHEY, SVGEGT. CDR3 in DNA: TGTGCCAGCAGTTTTAGGGGAAGGGGGCCGCTCGAAAAACTGTTTTTT. Translated: CASSFRGRGPLEKLFF.

The chain carries TRBV28 and TRBJ1-2; tentative D call: TRBD1 (6 bases). The germline V and J ends were trimmed by 7 bases and 4 bases, with 7 bases remaining between them. CDR1 MDHEN and CDR2 SYDVKM come from the germline V gene. This CDR3 region has 11 residues. CDR3 region: CASKDSYGYTF. For the CDR3, the DNA is TGTGCCAGCAAGGACAGCTATGGCTACACCTTC.

The gene calls are TRBV19 and TRBJ2-1; TRBD1 matches at 9 bases. Germline V gene lookup returns CDR1 LNHDA and CDR2 SQIVND (reference sequence). This CDR3 contains 11 residues. The V segment lost 6 bases and the J segment 14 bases; nucleotides outside the gene matches: 5. The CDR3 sequence: CASSSGTGKFF. CDR3 sequence (DNA): TGTGCCAGTAGCTCGGGGACAGGGAAGTTCTTC.

The J gene is TRBJ1-1, the V gene TRBV18; D remains unclear. CDR1 is KGHSH and CDR2 is LQKENI in the germline V gene. Trimming removed 4 bases from V and 4 bases from J, with 13 bases in between. The CDR3 has 14 amino acids. Here the CDR3 reads CASSQLVEVTEAFF. The CDR3 DNA follows: TGTGCCAGCTCACAACTTGTGGAGGTCACTGAAGCTTTCTTT.

The rearrangement joins TRBV30 to TRBJ1-4, with D perhaps TRBD1 (6 bases). The CDR3 extends over 15 amino acids. Trimming cost V 5 bases and J 6 bases, with 19 bases left between them. The germline CDR1 and CDR2 sequences are GTSNPN and SVGIG (reference sequence). In nucleotides, the CDR3 is TGTGCCTGGGAACCAGGTACAGGGAATTATGAAAAACTGTTTTTT. It yields the protein CAWEPGTGNYEKLFF.

V is TRBV19 and J is TRBJ1-2, with a weak D call TRBD1 (6 bases). The CDR3 runs 13 residues. Germline-derived CDR1 and CDR2 are LNHDA and SQIVND (reference sequence). Trimming shortened V by 6 bases and J by 7 bases, and 15 bases separated the two germline ends. The CDR3 loop reads CASREQGIGGYTF. DNA of the CDR3: TGTGCCAGTAGGGAACAGGGTATTGGTGGCTACACCTTC. Variable domain in full (rest from reference TRBV19 and TRBJ1-2): DGGITQSPKYLFRKEGQNVTLSCEQNLNHDAMYWYRQDPGQGLRLIYYSQIVNDFQKGDIAEGYSVSREKKESFPLTVTSAQKNPTAFYLCASREQGIGGYTFGSGTRLTVV.

The chain couples TRBV28 to TRBJ1-1; TRBD1 is a possible D gene (5 bases). The CDR3 consists of 14 residues. Trimming took 1 base from V and 5 from J, leaving 11 bases between them. Germline CDR1 and CDR2: MDHEN and SYDVKM. The CDR3 reads CASSLLAGQTEAFF. The CDR3 DNA follows: TGTGCCAGCAGTTTATTAGCAGGGCAGACTGAAGCTTTCTTT.

The chain links TRBV5-4 to TRBJ2-3, with 8 bases that match TRBD2. The V segment lost 4 bases and the J segment 2 bases; nucleotides outside the gene matches: 6. The CDR3 is made up of 15 amino acids. Germline V gives CDR1 SGHNT, CDR2 YYREEE (reference sequence). The CDR3 spells CASSQGGRPTDTQYF. Written as DNA, the CDR3 is TGTGCCAGCAGCCAGGGCGGGAGGCCCACAGATACGCAGTATTTT. Filled out from reference TRBV5-4 and TRBJ2-3, the complete variable domain reads ETGVTQSPTHLIKTRGQQVTLRCSSQSGHNTVSWYQQALGQGPQFIFQYYREEENGRGNFPPRFSGLQFPNYSSELNVNALELDDSALYLCASSQGGRPTDTQYFGPGTRLTVL.

Here the CDR3 reads CASSLRGVGRGGREDTQYF. DNA for the CDR3: TGTGCCAGCAGCTTAAGAGGAGTAGGCAGGGGCGGTCGTGAAGATACGCAGTATTTT. V usage is TRBV7-3 and J usage is TRBJ2-3; tentative D call: TRBD1 (6 bases). Trimming cost V 1 base and J 5 bases, with 25 bases left between them. Germline V lookup: CDR1 SGHTA, CDR2 FQGTGA. This CDR3 is built from 19 residues.

The J gene is TRBJ2-6, the V gene TRBV3-1 (or the pseudogene TRBV3-2), with TRBD2 matching over 8 bases. This CDR3 is 22 amino acids long. J gave up 1 base and V 0 bases, and 17 bases lay outside the gene matches. Germline V gene lookup returns CDR1 LGHDT and CDR2 YNNKEL (reference sequence). The CDR3 is CASSQDRLTPGLVRSGANVLTF. CDR3 nucleotides: TGTGCCAGCAGCCAAGATCGTTTAACCCCGGGACTAGTAAGGTCTGGGGCCAACGTCCTGACTTTC.

V gene TRBV7-9 combines with J gene TRBJ1-1, with D possibly TRBD1 on 5 matching bases. This CDR3 spans 13 amino acids. The V and J ends lost 5 bases and 8 bases respectively, with 15 bases between them. Germline values: CDR1 SEHNR, CDR2 FQNEAQ (reference sequence). The DNA of the CDR3 is TGTGCCAGCAGCCCAGGGTTATTTCCCGAAGCTTTCTTT. This encodes CASSPGLFPEAFF.

This clone was observed a few times. This rearrangement joins TRBV2 to TRBJ1-1, with D possibly being TRBD1 (6 bases). V lost 8 bases and J 5 bases, leaving 18 bases between the germline ends. The CDR3 length is 14 residues. Germline lookup yields CDR1 SNHLY and CDR2 FYNNEI. CDR3: CASRDIRGLTEAFF. The CDR3 bases are TGTGCCAGCCGGGACATTCGGGGCCTGACTGAAGCTTTCTTT.

The chain links TRBV4-1 to TRBJ2-1, with 7 bases lining up with TRBD2. V gave up 3 bases and J gave up 7 bases; unmatched junction bases: 12. The germline V gene has CDR1 MGHRA and CDR2 YSYEKL. The CDR3 is 16 amino acids. CDR3: CASSHRGTTRPNEQFF. In DNA form, the CDR3 reads TGCGCCAGCAGCCACAGAGGGACTACTCGTCCGAATGAGCAGTTCTTC.

The chain uses TRBV28 and TRBJ1-4; 11 nucleotides line up with TRBD1. The CDR3 runs 18 residues. Per the germline V gene, CDR1 is MDHEN and CDR2 is SYDVKM. Germline trimming cut 5 bases from V and 3 bases from J; bases unmatched to any gene: 11. The chain's CDR3 is CASSARDRGRSANEKLFF. In DNA, the CDR3 is TGTGCCAGCAGTGCGCGGGACAGGGGGAGGTCGGCTAATGAAAAACTGTTTTTT.

This sequence joins TRBV28 and TRBJ1-1, with 8 bases identical to TRBD1. This CDR3 comprises 15 residues. J was trimmed by 0 bases and V by 5 bases; bases with no gene match: 5. Germline CDR1 MDHEN, CDR2 SYDVKM. CDR3 region: CASSLMTGVNTEAFF. In DNA form, the CDR3 reads TGTGCCAGCAGTCTGATGACAGGGGTGAACACTGAAGCTTTCTTT.

The chain carries TRBV5-1 and TRBJ2-2, with 9 nucleotides matching TRBD1. CDR3 size: 16 residues. Germline lookup yields CDR1 SGHRS and CDR2 YFSETQ. V lost 4 bases, J lost 6 bases, and 10 bases stayed unmatched. The CDR3 loop reads CASSQPWDRASGELFF. In DNA, the CDR3 is TGCGCCAGCAGCCAGCCTTGGGACAGGGCCTCCGGGGAGCTGTTTTTT.

This clone came up once. The rearrangement joins TRBV28 to TRBJ1-4; 10 nucleotides match TRBD1. Per the germline V gene, CDR1 is MDHEN and CDR2 is SYDVKM. This CDR3 is built from 14 residues. The V gene end was trimmed by 6 bases and the J gene end by 8 bases; junction bases not matched to a gene: 6. CDR3 protein: CASRTGGGREKLFF. The CDR3 DNA follows: TGTGCCAGCAGGACAGGGGGCGGTCGGGAAAAACTGTTTTTT.

CDR3 DNA sequence: TGTGCCAGTAGTTTCAGACTAGCGGGAGCCTACAATGAGCAGTTCTTC. Translated: CASSFRLAGAYNEQFF. This chain joins TRBV19 and TRBJ2-1; TRBD2 aligns across 12 bases. With V trimmed by 5 bases and J by 2 bases, 4 bases remained unmatched. Germline CDR1 reads LNHDA; CDR2 reads SQIVND (reference sequence). The CDR3 is 16 residues long.

The CDR3 DNA follows: TGTGCCAGCAGTCCCGGGACAGTAAATGAAAAACTGTTTTTT. Its translation is CASSPGTVNEKLFF. This chain connects TRBV5-6 to TRBJ1-4, with 7 bases aligning to TRBD1. V shed 5 bases and J 5 bases; nucleotides not matched to a gene: 6. The CDR3 consists of 14 residues. Germline V CDR1 and CDR2: SGHDT, YYEEEE.

The chain couples TRBV7-2 to TRBJ2-3; 11 nucleotides match TRBD2. The germline V gene encodes CDR1 SGHTA and CDR2 FQGNSA. This CDR3 region has 17 residues. With 3 bases clipped from V and 5 bases from J, the junction kept 10 bases outside the gene matches. The CDR3 sequence: CASSLNSGGALGDTQYF. CDR3 nucleotides: TGTGCCAGCAGCTTGAATAGCGGGGGGGCTTTAGGAGATACGCAGTATTTT.

This chain joins TRBV9 and TRBJ2-1; D may be TRBD2 (6 bases). Germline V gene data show CDR1 as SGDLS and CDR2 as YYNGEE. The CDR3 is 18 residues long. V was pared by 5 bases and J by 1 base, with 22 bases between. The CDR3: CASSPGTWGMSSYNEQFF. In DNA, the CDR3 is TGTGCCAGCAGTCCCGGGACTTGGGGCATGAGTTCCTACAATGAGCAGTTCTTC.

The V and J genes are TRBV9 and TRBJ1-4; TRBD1 matches 8 bases. The J segment lost 8 bases and the V segment lost 7 bases, leaving 13 bases of the junction unmatched. CDR1 is SGDLS, CDR2 YYNGEE, per germline. The CDR3 contains 15 residues. CDR3 DNA: TGTGCCAGCTCCCGGAGACAGGGGACCGGGGAAAAACTGTTTTTT. The encoded protein is CASSRRQGTGEKLFF.

The chain has TRBV19 and TRBJ2-1; 9 bases map to TRBD2. The germline gives CDR1 LNHDA, CDR2 SQIVND (reference sequence). CDR3 length equals 14 residues. J gave up 7 bases and V 3 bases, and 4 bases lay outside the gene matches. The CDR3 region is CASSMGTSRNEQFF. DNA for the CDR3: TGTGCCAGTAGTATGGGGACTAGCAGGAATGAGCAGTTCTTC.

The V and J genes are TRBV27 and TRBJ1-6; D gene unclear. The CDR3 has 15 residues. Trimming stripped 4 bases from V and 2 bases from J, with 9 bases between. From germline, CDR1 is MNHEY and CDR2 SMNVEV (reference sequence). In nucleotides, the CDR3 is TGTGCCAGCAGTTCGGGAGGGACCTATAATTCACCCCTCCACTTT. This codes for CASSSGGTYNSPLHF.

The chain couples TRBV28 to TRBJ2-7, with D perhaps matching TRBD2 (6 bases). Between the trimmed V and J ends, which lost 4 bases and 5 bases, there was a span of 12 bases. This CDR3 contains 13 residues. Germline values: CDR1 MDHEN, CDR2 SYDVKM. The CDR3 DNA reads TGTGCCAGCAGTTGGAGGGTTAGGCACGAGCAGTACTTC. Amino acids: CASSWRVRHEQYF.

This clone has more than one count but fewer than ten. The V call is TRBV14, the J call TRBJ1-2; 9 bases match TRBD1. This CDR3 has 15 residues. CDR1 and CDR2 from the germline V gene are SGHDN and FVKESK. The ends lost 5 bases at V and 8 bases at J; junction bases unmatched: 12. CDR3 region: CASSFITDRGYGYTF. The DNA of the CDR3 is TGTGCCAGCAGCTTCATTACAGACAGGGGGTACGGCTACACCTTC.